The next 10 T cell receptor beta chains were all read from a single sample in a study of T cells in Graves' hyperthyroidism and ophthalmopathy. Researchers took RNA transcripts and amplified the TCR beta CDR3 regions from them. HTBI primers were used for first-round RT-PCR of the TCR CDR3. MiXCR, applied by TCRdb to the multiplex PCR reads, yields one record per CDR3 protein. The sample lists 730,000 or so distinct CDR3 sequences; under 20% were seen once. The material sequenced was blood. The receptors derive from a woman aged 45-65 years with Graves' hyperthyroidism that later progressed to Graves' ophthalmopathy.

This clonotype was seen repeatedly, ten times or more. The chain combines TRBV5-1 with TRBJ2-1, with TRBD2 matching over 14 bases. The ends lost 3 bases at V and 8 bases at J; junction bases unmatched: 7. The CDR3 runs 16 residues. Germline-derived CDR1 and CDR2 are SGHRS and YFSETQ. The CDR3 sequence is CASSSGLAGARDEQFF. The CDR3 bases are TGCGCCAGCAGCTCGGGACTAGCGGGGGCCAGGGATGAGCAGTTCTTC.

Here the CDR3 reads CASSAQDRRSYEQYF. The CDR3, as DNA: TGTGCCAGCAGCGCCCAGGACAGGCGCTCCTACGAGCAGTACTTC. The chain uses TRBV9 and TRBJ2-7, with 7 bases matching TRBD1. The CDR3 covers 15 residues. In germline, CDR1 is SGDLS, CDR2 YYNGEE. J gave up 0 bases and V 3 bases, and 6 bases lay outside the gene matches.

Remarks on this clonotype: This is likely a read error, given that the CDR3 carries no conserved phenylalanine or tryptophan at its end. The CDR3 nucleotides read TGCGCCAGCAGCTTGGGCCCCGGGACGGTTGAGACCCAGTACCTC. It specifies CASSLGPGTVETQYL. This chain joins TRBV5-1 and TRBJ2-5, with D perhaps given as TRBD1 or TRBD2 (5 bases each). Deletions cut 0 bases from V and 5 bases from J, with 14 bases between. CDR3 length: 15 residues. Germline values: CDR1 SGHRS, CDR2 YFSETQ.

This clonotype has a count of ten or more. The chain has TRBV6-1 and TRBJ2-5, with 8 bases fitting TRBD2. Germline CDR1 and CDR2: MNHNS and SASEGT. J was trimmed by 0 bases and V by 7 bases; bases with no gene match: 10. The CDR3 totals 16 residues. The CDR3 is CASNRYSGENQETQYF. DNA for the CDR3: TGTGCCAGCAACCGTTATAGCGGGGAGAACCAAGAGACCCAGTACTTC.

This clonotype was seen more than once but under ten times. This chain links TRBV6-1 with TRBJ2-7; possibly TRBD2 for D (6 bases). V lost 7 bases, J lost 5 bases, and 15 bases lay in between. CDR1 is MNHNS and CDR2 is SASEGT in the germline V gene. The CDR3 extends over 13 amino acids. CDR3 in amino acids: CASTPGGKNEQYF. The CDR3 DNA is TGTGCCAGCACCCCTGGAGGGAAAAACGAGCAGTACTTC.

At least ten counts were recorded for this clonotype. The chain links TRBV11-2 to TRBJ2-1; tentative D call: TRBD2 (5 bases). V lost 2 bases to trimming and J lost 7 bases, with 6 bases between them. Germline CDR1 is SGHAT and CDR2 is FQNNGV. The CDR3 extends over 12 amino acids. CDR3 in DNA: TGTGCCAGCAGCTTAATAGCGAATGAGCAGTTCTTC. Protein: CASSLIANEQFF.

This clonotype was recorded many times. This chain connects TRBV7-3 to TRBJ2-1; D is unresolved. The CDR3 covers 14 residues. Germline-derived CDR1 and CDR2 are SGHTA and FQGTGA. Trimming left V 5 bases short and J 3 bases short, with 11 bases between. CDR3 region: CASSPSQDYNEQFF. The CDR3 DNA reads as TGTGCCAGCAGCCCGTCGCAAGACTACAATGAGCAGTTCTTC.

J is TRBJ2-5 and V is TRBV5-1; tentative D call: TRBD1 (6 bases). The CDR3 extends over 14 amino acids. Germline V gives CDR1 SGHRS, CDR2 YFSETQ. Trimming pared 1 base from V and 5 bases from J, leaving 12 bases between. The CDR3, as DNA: TGCGCCAGCAGCTTGAGTGGGGGCTTCGAGACCCAGTACTTC. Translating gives CASSLSGGFETQYF.

The CDR3 region has the DNA TGCGCCAGCAGCCAAGCCTCCGGGACAGGGGTTTACGAGCAGTACTTC. Amino acid sequence: CASSQASGTGVYEQYF. J is TRBJ2-7 and V is TRBV4-1, with 10 bases fitting TRBD1. Trimming removed 1 base from V and 4 bases from J; junction bases left unmatched: 7. CDR1 and CDR2 from the germline V gene are MGHRA and YSYEKL. CDR3 length: 16 amino acids.

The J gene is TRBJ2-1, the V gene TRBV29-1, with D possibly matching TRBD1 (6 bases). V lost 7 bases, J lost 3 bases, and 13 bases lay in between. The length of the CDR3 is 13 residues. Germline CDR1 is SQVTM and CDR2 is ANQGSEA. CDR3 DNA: TGCAGCGGGACCGGGACACACTACAATGAGCAGTTCTTC. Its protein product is CSGTGTHYNEQFF.